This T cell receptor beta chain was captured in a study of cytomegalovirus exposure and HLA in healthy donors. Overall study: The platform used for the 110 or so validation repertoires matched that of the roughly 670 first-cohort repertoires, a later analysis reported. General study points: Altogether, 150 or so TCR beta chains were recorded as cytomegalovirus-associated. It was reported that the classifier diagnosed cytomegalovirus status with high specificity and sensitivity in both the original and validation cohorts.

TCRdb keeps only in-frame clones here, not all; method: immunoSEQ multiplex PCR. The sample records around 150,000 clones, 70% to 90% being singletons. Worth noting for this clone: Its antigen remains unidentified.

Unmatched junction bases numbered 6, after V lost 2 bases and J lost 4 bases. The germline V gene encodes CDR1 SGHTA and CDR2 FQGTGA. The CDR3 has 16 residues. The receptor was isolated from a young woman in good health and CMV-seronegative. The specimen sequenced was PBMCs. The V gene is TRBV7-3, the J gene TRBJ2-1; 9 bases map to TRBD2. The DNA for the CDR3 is TGTGCCAGCAGCTTAGAGCGGCTAGCGGGGTACAATGAGCAGTTCTTC. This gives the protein CASSLERLAGYNEQFF.